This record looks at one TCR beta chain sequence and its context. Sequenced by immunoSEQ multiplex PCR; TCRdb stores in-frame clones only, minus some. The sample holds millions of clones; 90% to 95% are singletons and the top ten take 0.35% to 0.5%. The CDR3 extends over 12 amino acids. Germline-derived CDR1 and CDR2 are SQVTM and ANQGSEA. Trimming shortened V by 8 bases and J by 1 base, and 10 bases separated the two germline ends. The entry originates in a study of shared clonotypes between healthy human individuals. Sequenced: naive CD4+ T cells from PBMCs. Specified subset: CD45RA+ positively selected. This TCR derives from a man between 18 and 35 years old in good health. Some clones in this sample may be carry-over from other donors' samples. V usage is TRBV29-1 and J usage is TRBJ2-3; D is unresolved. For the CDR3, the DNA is TGCAGCTTTCTGGCAGGCACAGATACGCAGTATTTT. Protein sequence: CSFLAGTDTQYF.